These 25 T cell receptor beta chains were sequenced from one sample in a study of blood T cell repertoires in COVID-19 (dated by TCRdb to the early 2020s). The library came from the immunoSEQ multiplex PCR assay. Sourced from immuneACCESS, this table was stored by TCRdb with only in-frame sequences that have V and J called. A share of the clones is absent; for the studies checked, an unresolved V gene accounts for under half, and the remainder has no known explanation. Present in this sample are some 380,000 clones, around 87% of which were seen just once. Of the sample, about 1.5% falls within the top ten clones. Sequenced material: PBMCs or T cells enriched from blood (not recorded which). Receptors were obtained from a man between 25 and 39 years old who had recovered from COVID-19.

The V gene is TRBV27, the J gene TRBJ1-4, with D maybe TRBD1 (5 bases). The V and J ends lost 6 bases and 6 bases respectively, with 23 bases between them. The CDR3 contains 17 residues. Germline CDR1 and CDR2: MNHEY and SMNVEV (reference sequence). CDR3 sequence: CASSPWGVVNGDEKLFF. The CDR3 coding sequence is TGTGCCAGCAGCCCTTGGGGGGTTGTAAATGGGGATGAAAAACTGTTTTTT.

In this sample, this clone turned up a few times. V gene TRBV28 combines with J gene TRBJ1-5, with 12 bases identical to TRBD1. This CDR3 comprises 13 residues. With V trimmed by 8 bases and J by 6 bases, 2 bases remained unmatched. Germline CDR1 reads MDHEN; CDR2 reads SYDVKM. The CDR3 bases are TGTGCCAGCGGGGACAGGGGGCTTCAGCCCCAGCATTTT. It specifies CASGDRGLQPQHF.

The chain combines TRBV30 with TRBJ1-1; weak D call: TRBD1 (6 bases). Per the germline V gene, CDR1 is GTSNPN and CDR2 is SVGIG (reference sequence). Trimming shortened V by 5 bases and J by 1 base, and 17 bases separated the two germline ends. There are 15 residues in the CDR3. The CDR3 bases are TGTGCCTGGCTCCCTATCCTCAGGGGGAACACTGAAGCTTTCTTT. Translated, it gives CAWLPILRGNTEAFF. Full variable domain (outside the CDR3, taken from reference TRBV30 and TRBJ1-1): SQTIHQWPATLVQPVGSPLSLECTVEGTSNPNLYWYRQAAGRGLQLLFYSVGIGQISSEVPQNLSASRPQDRQFILSSKKLLLSDSGFYLCAWLPILRGNTEAFFGQGTRLTVV.

The chain employs TRBV4-1 and TRBJ2-1; 12 bases are shared with TRBD2. There are 19 residues in the CDR3. The V gene end was trimmed by 4 bases and the J gene end by 4 bases; junction bases not matched to a gene: 14. CDR1 is MGHRA, CDR2 YSYEKL, per germline. The CDR3 DNA is TGCGCCAGCAGCCCTCATGGGGCTAGCGGGGGGGCCATTTACAATGAGCAGTTCTTC. It translates to CASSPHGASGGAIYNEQFF.

This clone was recorded once. The chain couples TRBV7-2 to TRBJ1-2; TRBD1 aligns across 7 bases. Germline lookup yields CDR1 SGHTA and CDR2 FQGNSA. This CDR3 has 15 residues. V gave up 5 bases and J gave up 1 base; unmatched junction bases: 7. CDR3 region: CASSPSGGNNYGYTF. The CDR3 DNA reads as TGTGCCAGCAGCCCATCAGGGGGAAATAACTATGGCTACACCTTC.

The rearrangement uses TRBV29-1 and TRBJ1-1; D possibly corresponds to TRBD1 (6 bases). Deletions cut 6 bases from V and 1 base from J, with 12 bases between. This CDR3 is 13 amino acids long. The germline CDR1 and CDR2 sequences are SQVTM and ANQGSEA. CDR3 protein: CSVGGGQNTEAFF. CDR3 bases: TGCAGCGTAGGGGGGGGCCAGAACACTGAAGCTTTCTTT.

The V gene is TRBV6-5, the J gene TRBJ1-2; D not certain. Between the trimmed V and J ends, which lost 5 bases and 4 bases, there was a span of 11 bases. Germline loops: CDR1 MNHEY, CDR2 SVGAGI. The CDR3 consists of 13 residues. The CDR3 reads CASSRGPLYGYTF. The CDR3 DNA reads TGTGCCAGCAGTCGCGGGCCTCTCTATGGCTACACCTTC.

This chain links TRBV6-2 or TRBV6-3 with TRBJ2-5; 7 bases are a match to TRBD1. Germline loops: CDR1 MNHEY, CDR2 SVGEGT. J lost 3 bases, V lost 0 bases, and 13 bases had no gene match. This CDR3 is built from 18 residues. The CDR3 sequence: CASSYSRELRDSEETQYF. The DNA for the CDR3 is TGTGCCAGCAGTTACTCGAGGGAACTAAGGGACAGCGAAGAGACCCAGTACTTC.

This rearrangement joins TRBV19 to TRBJ2-4; D is undetermined. Trimming took off 4 bases at V and 0 bases at J, with 10 bases between the two ends. The CDR3 loop spans 15 amino acids. Germline lookup yields CDR1 LNHDA and CDR2 SQIVND (reference sequence). CDR3 amino acids: CASSTSWLAKNIQYF. The CDR3 region has the DNA TGTGCCAGTAGTACCTCGTGGCTAGCCAAAAACATTCAGTACTTC.

This chain joins TRBV2 and TRBJ1-4; weak D call: TRBD1 (5 bases). Germline lookup yields CDR1 SNHLY and CDR2 FYNNEI. Trimming pared 6 bases from V and 4 bases from J, leaving 15 bases between. The CDR3 is 15 residues long. DNA of the CDR3: TGTGCCAGCAGCGCCATGGACATGGGTAATGAAAAACTGTTTTTT. Protein: CASSAMDMGNEKLFF.

The chain couples TRBV7-3 to TRBJ2-3; TRBD2 is a possible D gene (8 bases). The length of the CDR3 is 16 residues. Germline V CDR1 and CDR2: SGHTA, FQGTGA. The V and J ends lost 5 bases and 4 bases respectively, with 19 bases between them. The CDR3 nucleotides are TGTGCCAGCAGCGCAGGAGGGACAGCGGGGGCAGATACGCAGTATTTT. Its protein product is CASSAGGTAGADTQYF.

This rearrangement joins TRBV12-5 to TRBJ2-5, with 7 positions matching TRBD2. Trimming at V came to 4 bases and at J to 4 bases, leaving 9 bases not matched to a gene. CDR1 LGHNT and CDR2 FRNRAP come from the germline V gene. This CDR3 comprises 15 residues. CDR3 loop: CASGSLSGGRETQYF. The CDR3, as DNA: TGTGCTAGTGGTTCCCTATCGGGGGGTAGAGAGACCCAGTACTTC.

The chain couples TRBV7-2 to TRBJ1-4, with TRBD1 matching 8 bases. CDR1 and CDR2 from the germline V gene are SGHTA and FQGNSA. The length of the CDR3 is 15 residues. Trimming removed 4 bases from V and 8 bases from J; junction bases left unmatched: 9. The CDR3 region is CASSSQVGDREKLFF. The CDR3 nucleotides read TGTGCCAGCAGCTCCCAGGTGGGGGACAGGGAAAAACTGTTTTTT.

The J gene is TRBJ1-5, the V gene TRBV7-8; TRBD1 aligns across 10 bases. The CDR3 contains 15 residues. V lost 5 bases and J lost 5; bases outside the gene matches: 6. Germline-derived CDR1 and CDR2 are SGHVS and FQNEAQ. The CDR3 sequence is CASSRGTGDYQPQHF. Written as DNA, the CDR3 is TGTGCCAGCAGCCGAGGGACAGGGGATTATCAGCCCCAGCATTTT.

The rearrangement links TRBV6-2 or TRBV6-3 to TRBJ1-1; D is unclear. CDR1 is MNHEY and CDR2 is SVGEGT in the germline V gene. The CDR3 extends over 13 amino acids. V lost 5 bases to trimming and J lost 11 bases, with 18 bases between them. The CDR3 DNA reads TGTGCCAGCAGTGGAATTTTGAGCCCGGGGGCTTTCTTT. Encoded protein: CASSGILSPGAFF.

This chain links TRBV5-1 with TRBJ1-1; 7 bases are a match to TRBD1. J was trimmed by 1 base and V by 5 bases; bases with no gene match: 5. There are 14 residues in the CDR3. CDR1 is SGHRS, CDR2 YFSETQ, per germline. As DNA, the CDR3 is TGCGCCAGCAGATCCGGGACAGAGAACACTGAAGCTTTCTTT. Translated: CASRSGTENTEAFF.

The CDR3 nucleotides are TGTGCCATCAGCCCAGATGGCGACGAGGTGTTTTTT. This translates into CAISPDGDEVFF. The gene calls are TRBV10-3 and TRBJ1-4; no reliable D call. Trimming stripped 6 bases from V and 15 bases from J, with 17 bases between. Germline CDR1 and CDR2: ENHRY and SYGVKD. The CDR3 has 12 residues.

J is TRBJ2-7 and V is TRBV7-3; D unresolved. Germline CDR1 is SGHTA and CDR2 is FQGTGA. This CDR3 has 14 amino acids. Trimming shortened V by 3 bases and J by 0 bases, and 9 bases separated the two germline ends. Written as DNA, the CDR3 is TGTGCCAGCAGCTTGGGCCCGAGCTCCTACGAGCAGTACTTC. The encoded protein is CASSLGPSSYEQYF. Full variable domain (remainder filled in from reference TRBV7-3 and TRBJ2-7): GAGVSQTPSNKVTEKGKYVELRCDPISGHTALYWYRQSLGQGPEFLIYFQGTGAADDSGLPNDRFFAVRPEGSVSTLKIQRTERGDSAVYLCASSLGPSSYEQYFGPGTRLTVT.

The V call is TRBV29-1, the J call TRBJ1-1, with no clear D. Germline V CDR1 and CDR2: SQVTM, ANQGSEA. The ends were cut back, 5 bases at V and 3 bases at J, with 13 bases in the middle. This CDR3 has 13 residues. DNA of the CDR3: TGCAGCGTTTCCCTCGATCAGGACACTGAAGCTTTCTTT. Protein product: CSVSLDQDTEAFF. The full variable domain, rest sourced from reference TRBV29-1 and TRBJ1-1, is SAVISQKPSRDICQRGTSLTIQCQVDSQVTMMFWYRQQPGQSLTLIATANQGSEATYESGFVIDKFPISRPNLTFSTLTVSNMSPEDSSIYLCSVSLDQDTEAFFGQGTRLTVV.

V is TRBV2 and J is TRBJ2-3; perhaps TRBD1 as D (6 bases). The V gene's germline CDR1 is SNHLY and CDR2 FYNNEI. V gave up 5 bases and J gave up 5 bases, with 17 bases separating them. The CDR3 is 15 amino acids. DNA for the CDR3: TGTGCCAGCAGTCCCTACAGGGAAAGGGGAGATACGCAGTATTTT. Translating gives CASSPYRERGDTQYF.

The rearrangement links TRBV3-1 (or the pseudogene TRBV3-2) to TRBJ1-2, with D tentatively TRBD1 (5 bases). Trimming shortened V by 2 bases and J by 11 bases, and 15 bases separated the two germline ends. Germline-derived CDR1 and CDR2 are LGHDT and YNNKEL (reference sequence). The CDR3 has 13 amino acids. The CDR3 reads CASSQNGLKGYTF. CDR3 coding DNA: TGTGCCAGCAGCCAAAACGGTCTGAAGGGGTACACCTTC.

This clone was counted a few times. V gene TRBV28 combines with J gene TRBJ1-2; no definite D call. The CDR3 spans 12 residues. Trimming pared 6 bases from V and 6 bases from J, leaving 11 bases between. The germline gives CDR1 MDHEN, CDR2 SYDVKM. The CDR3 sequence: CASSKTEHGYTF. The DNA for the CDR3 is TGTGCCAGCAGCAAAACAGAACATGGCTACACCTTC.

This clone was picked up one time. The chain has TRBV27 and TRBJ2-7; tentatively, D is TRBD2 (6 bases). Looked up from germline, CDR1 is MNHEY and CDR2 is SMNVEV (reference sequence). Between the trimmed V and J ends, which lost 4 bases and 2 bases, there was a span of 15 bases. The CDR3 is made up of 15 amino acids. The CDR3 DNA is TGTGCCAGCAGTTCCGGCGGGACGGACCCCTACGAGCAGTACTTC. This codes for CASSSGGTDPYEQYF.

The CDR3, as DNA: TGTGCCAGTACCTATTTGCCGGGACAGGGAAAGCAGGATGGCTACACCTTC. It yields the protein CASTYLPGQGKQDGYTF. The V and J genes are TRBV19 and TRBJ1-2; 9 bases fit TRBD1. The CDR3 contains 17 residues. Germline values: CDR1 LNHDA, CDR2 SQIVND (reference sequence). The V and J ends lost 7 bases and 6 bases, in that order; junction bases with no gene match: 18.

The chain recombines TRBV9 with TRBJ1-2; D unresolved. Between the trimmed V and J ends, which lost 2 bases and 4 bases, there was a span of 9 bases. This CDR3 has 13 residues. Germline V gives CDR1 SGDLS, CDR2 YYNGEE. CDR3 nucleotide sequence: TGTGCCAGCAGCGTCGCCCCACTCTATGGCTACACCTTC. Translated, it gives CASSVAPLYGYTF.